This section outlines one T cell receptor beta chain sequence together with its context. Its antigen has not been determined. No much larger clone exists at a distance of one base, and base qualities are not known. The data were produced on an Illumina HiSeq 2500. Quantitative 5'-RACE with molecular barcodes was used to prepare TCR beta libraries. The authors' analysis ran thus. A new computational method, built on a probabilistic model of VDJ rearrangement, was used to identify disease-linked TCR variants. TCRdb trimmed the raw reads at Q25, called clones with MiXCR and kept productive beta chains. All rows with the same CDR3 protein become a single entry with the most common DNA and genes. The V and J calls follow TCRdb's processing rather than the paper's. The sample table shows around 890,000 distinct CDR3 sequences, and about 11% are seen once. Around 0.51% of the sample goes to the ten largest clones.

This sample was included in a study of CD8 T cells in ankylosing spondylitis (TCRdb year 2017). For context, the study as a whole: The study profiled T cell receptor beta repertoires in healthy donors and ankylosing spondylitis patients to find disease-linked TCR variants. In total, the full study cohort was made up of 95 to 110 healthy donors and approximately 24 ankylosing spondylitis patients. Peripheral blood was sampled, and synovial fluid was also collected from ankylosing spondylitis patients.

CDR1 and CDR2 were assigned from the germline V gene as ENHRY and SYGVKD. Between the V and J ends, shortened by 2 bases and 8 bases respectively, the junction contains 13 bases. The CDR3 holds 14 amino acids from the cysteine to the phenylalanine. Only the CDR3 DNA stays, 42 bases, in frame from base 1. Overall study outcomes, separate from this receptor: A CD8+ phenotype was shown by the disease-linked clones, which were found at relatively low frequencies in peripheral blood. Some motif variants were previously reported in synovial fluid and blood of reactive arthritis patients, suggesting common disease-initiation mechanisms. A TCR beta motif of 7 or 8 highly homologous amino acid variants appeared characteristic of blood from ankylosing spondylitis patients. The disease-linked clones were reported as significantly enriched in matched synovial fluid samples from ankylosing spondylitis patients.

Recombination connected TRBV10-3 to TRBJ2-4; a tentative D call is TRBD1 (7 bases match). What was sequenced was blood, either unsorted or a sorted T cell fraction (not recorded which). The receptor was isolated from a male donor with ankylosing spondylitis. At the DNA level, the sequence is TGTGCCATCAGTGAGGCCCAGGGGGAGGACATTCAGTACTTC. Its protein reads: CAISEAQGEDIQYF.